Below, one T cell receptor (beta chain) is given with its context. The table lists this clonotype with many counts. Its recognized antigen is unknown. No base qualities exist here, and no much larger clone lies one base off it. The data were obtained in a study of neurological immune-mediated disorders (dated by TCRdb to the late 2010s). Regarding the study in general: Of the approximately 34 multiple sclerosis patients, 31 had relapsing-remitting MS and 3 had secondary progressive MS. Peripheral blood TCR-beta repertoires from HTLV-I-associated myelopathy (HAM/TSP) patients, multiple sclerosis patients and healthy controls were compared by UMI-based sequencing. Longitudinal HAM/TSP and healthy donors had 3 time-points each (about 3-45 month intervals). The roughly 100 TCR-beta libraries covered PBMC samples along with longitudinal samples, technical triplicates, and paired sorted CD4+ and CD8+ T-cell subsets. The cohort was made up of approximately 69 subjects, consisting of roughly 14 HAM/TSP patients, about 35 multiple sclerosis patients and about 20 healthy controls. Results and caveats for the whole study, not just this receptor: The MS cluster was not associated with any clinical or MRI features, and the authors stated that larger cohorts are needed. TCR clonal expansion was highest in HAM/TSP patients and lowest in MS patients, with MS patients falling below even healthy controls. In phylogenetic analysis, the repertoires of 18 of 34 MS patients grouped into a cluster of related CDR3 sequences, which suggests a possible signature at the repertoire level. No identical CDR3 amino acid sequences were found to be shared among expanded clones across subjects, suggesting that TCR-beta repertoires were private in all groups.

The CDR3 measures 13 amino acids from cysteine to phenylalanine. The sequence is cut down to CDR3 DNA, 39 bases in frame from base 1. A distance of 8 bases separates the germline ends of V and J, which lose 5 bases and 1 base respectively. CDR1 is given as SQVTM and CDR2 as ANQGSEA, both from the germline V gene. cDNA was synthesized by template-switch 5'RACE using a primer carrying a 10-nucleotide random unique molecular identifier by which each TCR transcript was tagged. Each sequencing run produced over 160 million TCR-beta sequences covering 15-18 subjects. Total RNA was extracted with the RNeasy kit. The KAPA Real-time Library Amplification kit was used to amplify TCR-beta VDJ regions with primers targeting the TCR constant region and the 5'RACE anchor. Sample indexes and Illumina adaptors were added in a first PCR, after which library yield was increased in a second PCR. After purification with Ampure beads, the TCR product of roughly 650 bp was size-selected on a 2% E-gel SizeSelection system. Before pooling, library quality was assessed on a Bioanalyzer, concentration was determined with Qubit, and library quantification was performed with the Kapa Library Quantification kit. Libraries were sequenced paired-end 2 x 150 bp on an Illumina HiSeq 2500. To increase sequence diversity, about 24-32% phiX was spiked into each library pool. For the original study's pipeline: The quality-filtered reads were processed with the UMI-based MiGEC pipeline, whose error correction step removed more than 80% of the raw TCR sequences. VDJ genes were aligned to IMGT germline references, and each clonotype was defined by a unique CDR3 amino acid sequence together with V-J genes. Clonal expansion, Shannon diversity and CDR3 relatedness (CalcPairwiseDistances, ClusterSamples) were evaluated with VDJtools, and phylogenetic trees were built with CLCbio workbench. Clones with at least 8 unique UMIs were defined as expanded, with this threshold being based on coefficient-of-variation modelling across technical triplicates. TCRdb passed the public sequencing reads through fastp at Q25 and MiXCR, retaining productive beta sequences. One record per CDR3 amino acid sequence lists the most common genes and DNA. TCRdb assigned the V and J calls; the authors' analysis was not used. This sample holds 40,000 or so distinct CDR3 sequences; approximately 3% were observed only once. The ten largest account for approximately 7.5% of the sample.

In the paper's terms, the time point label means: longitudinal time-point 1 (baseline). Unsorted PBMC libraries were generated from 2 million PBMCs stored in RNAlater at -80 °C until RNA extraction. The multiple sclerosis patients were enrolled in a US clinical protocol that evaluated disease progression with magnetic resonance imaging. Peripheral blood was subjected to Ficoll-Hypaque density gradient centrifugation to isolate PBMCs, which were then cryopreserved in liquid nitrogen. The rearranged chain carries TRBV29-1 and TRBJ2-2; no D segment can be confidently identified. The specimen sequenced was PBMCs. The source is a woman in her sixties or seventies with multiple sclerosis. The CDR3 in this case is CSVTRLNTGELFF. The DNA sequence is given as TGCAGCGTTACCAGATTGAACACCGGGGAGCTGTTTTTT.